The clone carrying this T cell receptor beta chain was observed at least ten times. The sample originates from a study of metastatic and nonmetastatic thyroid tumors. All patients were treatment-naive before thyroid surgery. The CDR3 loop spans 16 amino acids. Germline assignment: CDR1 SGHAT and CDR2 FQDESV (reference sequence). Between the trimmed V and J ends, which lost 0 bases and 7 bases, there was a span of 18 bases. Through MiXCR, TCRdb re-clonotyped the PCR reads. The sample shows 32,000 or so clones, 18% of them seen only once. The chain uses TRBV11-1 and TRBJ1-2, with D unclear. Sequencing was done on a sample of blood. This TCR came from a male donor with papillary thyroid cancer or a benign thyroid nodule (not recorded which). Some clones in this sample may be carry-over from other donors' samples. The CDR3 sequence: CASSLARDIAGIGYTF. CDR3 DNA: TGTGCCAGCAGCTTAGCGCGCGATATTGCGGGGATTGGCTACACCTTC.